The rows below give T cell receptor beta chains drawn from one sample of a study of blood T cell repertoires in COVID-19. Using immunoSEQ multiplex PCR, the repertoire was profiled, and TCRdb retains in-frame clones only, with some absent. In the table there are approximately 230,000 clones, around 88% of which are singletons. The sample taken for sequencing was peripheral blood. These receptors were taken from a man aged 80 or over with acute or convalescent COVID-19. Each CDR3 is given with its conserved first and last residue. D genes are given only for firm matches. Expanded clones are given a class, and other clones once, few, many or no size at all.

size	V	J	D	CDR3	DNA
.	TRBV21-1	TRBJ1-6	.	CASSKAPMLVSALHF	TGTGCCAGCAGCAAAGCCCCAATGTTGGTATCGGCCCTCCACTTT
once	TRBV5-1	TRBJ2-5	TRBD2	CASSLGGRSSETQYF	TGCGCCAGCAGCTTGGGCGGGAGATCTAGCGAGACCCAGTACTTC
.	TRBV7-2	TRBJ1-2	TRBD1	CASSLEWTGGRYGYTF	TGTGCCAGCAGCTTAGAATGGACAGGGGGCAGATATGGCTACACCTTC
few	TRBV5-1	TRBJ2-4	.	CASSLGQNKNIQYF	TGCGCCAGCAGCTTGGGTCAGAACAAAAACATTCAGTACTTC
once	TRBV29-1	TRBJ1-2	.	CSVGVPPAGYGYTF	TGCAGCGTTGGTGTACCACCGGCGGGGTATGGCTACACCTTC
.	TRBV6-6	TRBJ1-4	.	CASSHRQSTNEKLFF	TGTGCCAGCAGTCACCGACAGTCAACTAATGAAAAACTGTTTTTT
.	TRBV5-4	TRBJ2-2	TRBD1	CASSPQGAVYTGELFF	TGTGCCAGCAGCCCCCAGGGGGCCGTTTACACCGGGGAGCTGTTTTTT
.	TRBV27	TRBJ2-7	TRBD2	CASSLQGGSVYEQYF	TGTGCCAGCAGTTTACAGGGCGGGAGTGTTTACGAGCAGTACTTC
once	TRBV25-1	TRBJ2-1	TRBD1	CASSDRTGGYNEQFF	TGTGCCAGCAGTGATAGGACAGGGGGCTACAATGAGCAGTTCTTC
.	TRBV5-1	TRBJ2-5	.	CASRRQGNFEETQYF	TGCGCCAGCAGGCGGCAGGGGAATTTCGAAGAGACCCAGTACTTC
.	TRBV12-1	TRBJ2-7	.	CASSPRGASSYEQYF	TGTGCCAGCAGCCCCCGCGGGGCTAGCTCCTACGAGCAGTACTTC
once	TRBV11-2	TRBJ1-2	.	CASSPGREGGYTF	TGTGCCAGCAGCCCTGGACGGGAGGGGGGCTACACCTTC
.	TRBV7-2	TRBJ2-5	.	CASTGSREQETQYF	TGTGCCAGCACCGGTTCCCGGGAGCAAGAGACCCAGTACTTC
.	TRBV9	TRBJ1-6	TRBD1	CASSVEAGGGLNNSPLHF	TGTGCCAGCAGCGTAGAGGCAGGGGGCGGCTTGAATAATTCACCCCTCCACTTT
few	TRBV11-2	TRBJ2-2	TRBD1	CASSPSRGRTGELFF	TGTGCCAGCAGCCCCAGCAGGGGGCGTACCGGGGAGCTGTTTTTT
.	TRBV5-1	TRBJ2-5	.	CASSRDFSLTETQYF	TGCGCCAGCAGCCGGGACTTTTCCTTGACCGAGACCCAGTACTTC
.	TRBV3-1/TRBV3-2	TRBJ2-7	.	CASSQGTRFEQYF	TGTGCCAGCAGCCAAGGGACTCGCTTCGAGCAGTACTTC
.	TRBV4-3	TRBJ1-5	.	CASSQALVNQPQHF	TGCGCCAGCAGCCAAGCCTTAGTTAATCAGCCCCAGCATTTT
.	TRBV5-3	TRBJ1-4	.	CARSFGQAGLGEKLFF	TGTGCCAGAAGCTTTGGCCAGGCGGGGTTAGGCGAAAAACTGTTTTTT
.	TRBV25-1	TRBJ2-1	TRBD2	CASSEASGGSYNEQFF	TGTGCCAGCAGTGAAGCTAGCGGGGGCTCCTACAATGAGCAGTTCTTC
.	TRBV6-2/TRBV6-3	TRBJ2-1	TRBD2	CASSQSGLAGGDEQFF	TGTGCCAGCAGCCAATCAGGACTAGCGGGGGGCGATGAGCAGTTCTTC
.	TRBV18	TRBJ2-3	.	CASSPGGAASPSTYTQYF	TGTGCCAGCTCACCAGGAGGGGCAGCCTCACCTTCTACTTATACGCAGTATTTT
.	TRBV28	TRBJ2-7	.	CASSFRGSNSHEQYF	TGTGCCAGCAGTTTTCGTGGTTCCAATAGTCACGAGCAGTACTTC
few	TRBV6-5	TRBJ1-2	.	CASSYTGAGGGYTF	TGTGCCAGCAGTTACACGGGGGCCGGGGGGGGCTACACCTTC
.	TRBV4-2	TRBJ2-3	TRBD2	CASSLQTSGSTDTQYF	TGTGCCAGCAGCCTTCAGACTAGCGGGAGTACAGATACGCAGTATTTT
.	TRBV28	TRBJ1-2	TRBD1	CASTKGDRNYGYTF	TGTGCCAGCACTAAGGGGGACAGGAACTATGGCTACACCTTC